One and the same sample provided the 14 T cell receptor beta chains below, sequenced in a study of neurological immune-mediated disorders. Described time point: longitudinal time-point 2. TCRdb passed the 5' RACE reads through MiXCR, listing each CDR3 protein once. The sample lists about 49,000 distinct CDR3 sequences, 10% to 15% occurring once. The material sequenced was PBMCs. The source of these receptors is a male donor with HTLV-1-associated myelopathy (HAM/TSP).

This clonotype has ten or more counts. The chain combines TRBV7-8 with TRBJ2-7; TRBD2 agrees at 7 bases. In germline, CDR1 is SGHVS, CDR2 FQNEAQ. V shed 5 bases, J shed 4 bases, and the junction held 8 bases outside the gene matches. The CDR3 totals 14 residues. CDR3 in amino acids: CASSHTGGGYEQYF. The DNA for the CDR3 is TGTGCCAGCAGCCATACGGGGGGTGGGTACGAGCAGTACTTC.

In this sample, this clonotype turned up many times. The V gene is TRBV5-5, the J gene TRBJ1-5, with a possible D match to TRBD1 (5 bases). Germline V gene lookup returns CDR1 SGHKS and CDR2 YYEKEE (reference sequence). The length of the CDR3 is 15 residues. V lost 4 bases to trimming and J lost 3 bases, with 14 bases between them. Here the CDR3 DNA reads TGTGCCAGCAGCACCGGGCAGGGAGCCAATCAGCCCCAGCATTTT. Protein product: CASSTGQGANQPQHF.

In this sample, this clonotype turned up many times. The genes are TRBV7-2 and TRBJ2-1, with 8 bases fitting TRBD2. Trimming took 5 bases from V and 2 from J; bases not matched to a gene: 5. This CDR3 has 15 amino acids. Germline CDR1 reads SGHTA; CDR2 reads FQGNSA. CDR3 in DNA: TGTGCCAGCAGCGCGGCTAGCGGGCCCTACAATGAGCAGTTCTTC. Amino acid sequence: CASSAASGPYNEQFF. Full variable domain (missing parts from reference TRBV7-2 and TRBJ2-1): GAGVSQSPSNKVTEKGKDVELRCDPISGHTALYWYRQSLGQGLEFLIYFQGNSAPDKSGLPSDRFSAERTGGSVSTLTIQRTQQEDSAVYLCASSAASGPYNEQFFGPGTRLTVL.

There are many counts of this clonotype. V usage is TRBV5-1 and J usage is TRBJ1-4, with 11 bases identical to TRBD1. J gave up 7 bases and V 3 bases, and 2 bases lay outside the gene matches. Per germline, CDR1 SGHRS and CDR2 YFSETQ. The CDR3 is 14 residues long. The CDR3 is CASSWGQGVEKLFF. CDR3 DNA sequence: TGCGCCAGCAGCTGGGGACAGGGGGTTGAAAAACTGTTTTTT. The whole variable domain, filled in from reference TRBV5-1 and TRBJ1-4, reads KAGVTQTPRYLIKTRGQQVTLSCSPISGHRSVSWYQQTPGQGLQFLFEYFSETQRNKGNFPGRFSGRQFSNSRSEMNVSTLELGDSALYLCASSWGQGVEKLFFGSGTQLSVL.

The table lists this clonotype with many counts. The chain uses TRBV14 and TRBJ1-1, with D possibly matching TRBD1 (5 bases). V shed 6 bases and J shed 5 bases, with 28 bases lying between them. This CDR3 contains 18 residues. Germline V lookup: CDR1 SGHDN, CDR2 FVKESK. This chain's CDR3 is CASSTLPGRGGGRTEAFF. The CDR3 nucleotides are TGTGCCAGCAGTACACTCCCGGGACGCGGGGGAGGGAGGACTGAAGCTTTCTTT.

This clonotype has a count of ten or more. The CDR3 sequence is CASSLPVRVRTQYF. The CDR3 DNA is TGTGCCAGCAGCTTACCCGTCAGGGTTCGGACGCAGTATTTT. The rearrangement joins TRBV7-2 to TRBJ2-3; perhaps TRBD1 as D (5 bases). The CDR3 has 14 residues. With 2 bases removed from V and 9 bases from J, the gap between germline ends came to 15 bases. Germline V gene sequence: CDR1 SGHTA, CDR2 FQGNSA. Filled out from reference TRBV7-2 and TRBJ2-3, the complete variable domain reads GAGVSQSPSNKVTEKGKDVELRCDPISGHTALYWYRQSLGQGLEFLIYFQGNSAPDKSGLPSDRFSAERTGGSVSTLTIQRTQQEDSAVYLCASSLPVRVRTQYFGPGTRLTVL.

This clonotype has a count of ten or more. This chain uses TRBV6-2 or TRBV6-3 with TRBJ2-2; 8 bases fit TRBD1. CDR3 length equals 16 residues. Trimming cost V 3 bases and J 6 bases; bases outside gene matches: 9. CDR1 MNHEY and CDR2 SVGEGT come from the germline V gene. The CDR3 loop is CASSYIGQGEPGELFF. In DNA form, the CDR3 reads TGTGCCAGCAGTTATATAGGACAGGGCGAACCCGGGGAGCTGTTTTTT.

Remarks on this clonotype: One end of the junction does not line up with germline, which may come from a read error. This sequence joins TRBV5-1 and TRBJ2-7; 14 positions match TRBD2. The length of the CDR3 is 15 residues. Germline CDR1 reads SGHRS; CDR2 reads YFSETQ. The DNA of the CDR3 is TGCGCCAGCAGCTACGGACTAGCGGGGGGCTACCAGCAGTACTTC. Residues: CASSYGLAGGYQQYF. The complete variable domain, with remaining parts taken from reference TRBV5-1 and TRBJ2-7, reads KAGVTQTPRYLIKTRGQQVTLSCSPISGHRSVSWYQQTPGQGLQFLFEYFSETQRNKGNFPGRFSGRQFSNSRSEMNVSTLELGDSALYLCASSYGLAGGYQQYFGPGTRLTVT.

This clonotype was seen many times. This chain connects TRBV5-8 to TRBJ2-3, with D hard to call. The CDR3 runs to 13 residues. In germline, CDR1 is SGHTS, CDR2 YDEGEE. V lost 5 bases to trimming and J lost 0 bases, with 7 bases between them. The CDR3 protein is CASSVASTDTQYF. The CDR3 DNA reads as TGTGCCAGCAGTGTTGCTAGCACAGATACGCAGTATTTT.

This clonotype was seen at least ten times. This chain's CDR3 is CATQDRNTGELFF. CDR3 nucleotide sequence: TGTGCCACCCAAGACAGGAACACCGGGGAGCTGTTTTTT. The chain employs TRBV7-8 and TRBJ2-2; a weak D match, TRBD1 (5 bases). In germline, CDR1 is SGHVS, CDR2 FQNEAQ. Trimming cost V 10 bases and J 1 base, with 10 bases left between them. The CDR3 contains 13 residues.

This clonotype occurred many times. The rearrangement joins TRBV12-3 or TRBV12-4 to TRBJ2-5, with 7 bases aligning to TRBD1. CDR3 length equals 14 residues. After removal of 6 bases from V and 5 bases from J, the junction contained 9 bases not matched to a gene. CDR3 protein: CASSRTGAGETQYF. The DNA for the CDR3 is TGTGCCAGCAGCCGGACAGGCGCCGGGGAGACCCAGTACTTC.

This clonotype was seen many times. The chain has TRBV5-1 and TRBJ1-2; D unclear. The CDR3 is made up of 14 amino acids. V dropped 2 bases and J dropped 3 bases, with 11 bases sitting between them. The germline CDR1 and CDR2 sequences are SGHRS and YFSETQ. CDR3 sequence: CASSFGGRDYGYTF. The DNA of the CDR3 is TGCGCCAGCAGCTTCGGCGGCAGAGACTATGGCTACACCTTC.

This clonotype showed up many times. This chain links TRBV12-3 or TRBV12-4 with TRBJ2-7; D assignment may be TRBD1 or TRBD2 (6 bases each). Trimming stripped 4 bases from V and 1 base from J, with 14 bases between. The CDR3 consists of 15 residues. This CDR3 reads CASSSRGGGSYEQYF. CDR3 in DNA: TGTGCCAGCAGTTCTCGAGGAGGGGGGTCCTACGAGCAGTACTTC.

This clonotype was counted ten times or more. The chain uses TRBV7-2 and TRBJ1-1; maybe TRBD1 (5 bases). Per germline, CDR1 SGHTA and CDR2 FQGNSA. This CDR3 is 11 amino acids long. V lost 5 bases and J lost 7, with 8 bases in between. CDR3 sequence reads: CASSRQGEAFF. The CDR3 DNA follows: TGTGCCAGCAGCAGGCAGGGTGAAGCTTTCTTT. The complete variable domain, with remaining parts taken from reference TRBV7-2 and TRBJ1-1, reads GAGVSQSPSNKVTEKGKDVELRCDPISGHTALYWYRQSLGQGLEFLIYFQGNSAPDKSGLPSDRFSAERTGGSVSTLTIQRTQQEDSAVYLCASSRQGEAFFGQGTRLTVV.